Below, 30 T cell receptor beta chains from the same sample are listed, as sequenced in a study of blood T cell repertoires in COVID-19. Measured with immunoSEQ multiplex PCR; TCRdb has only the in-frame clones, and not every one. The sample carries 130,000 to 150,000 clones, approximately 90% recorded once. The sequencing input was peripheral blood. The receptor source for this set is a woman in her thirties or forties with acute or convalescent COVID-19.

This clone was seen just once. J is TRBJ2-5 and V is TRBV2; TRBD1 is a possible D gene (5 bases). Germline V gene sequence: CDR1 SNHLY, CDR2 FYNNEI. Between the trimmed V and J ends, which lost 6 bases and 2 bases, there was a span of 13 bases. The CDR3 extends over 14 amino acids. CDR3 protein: CASSLTRVQETQYF. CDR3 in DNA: TGTGCCAGCAGCTTAACCAGGGTTCAAGAGACCCAGTACTTC.

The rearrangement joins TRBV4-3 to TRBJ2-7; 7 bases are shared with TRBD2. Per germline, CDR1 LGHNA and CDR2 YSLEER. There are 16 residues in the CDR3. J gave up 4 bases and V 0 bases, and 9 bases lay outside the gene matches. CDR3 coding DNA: TGCGCCAGCAGCCAAGAATTGGGGGGGGACCTATACGAGCAGTACTTC. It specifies CASSQELGGDLYEQYF.

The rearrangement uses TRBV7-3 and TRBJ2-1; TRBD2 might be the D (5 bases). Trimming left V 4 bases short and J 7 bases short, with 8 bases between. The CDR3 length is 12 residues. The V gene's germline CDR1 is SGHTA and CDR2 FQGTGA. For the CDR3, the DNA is TGTGCCAGCAGCTCCCGGGGAAATGAGCAGTTCTTC. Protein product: CASSSRGNEQFF. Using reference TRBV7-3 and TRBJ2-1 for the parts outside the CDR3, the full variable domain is GAGVSQTPSNKVTEKGKYVELRCDPISGHTALYWYRQSLGQGPEFLIYFQGTGAADDSGLPNDRFFAVRPEGSVSTLKIQRTERGDSAVYLCASSSRGNEQFFGPGTRLTVL.

CDR3 protein: CASSQRQKSPLHF. In DNA, the CDR3 is TGTGCCAGCAGTCAACGACAAAAATCACCCCTCCACTTT. V and J are TRBV6-5 and TRBJ1-6, with D unresolved. Trimming shortened V by 5 bases and J by 10 bases, and 12 bases separated the two germline ends. Per the germline V gene, CDR1 is MNHEY and CDR2 is SVGAGI. This CDR3 is built from 13 residues.

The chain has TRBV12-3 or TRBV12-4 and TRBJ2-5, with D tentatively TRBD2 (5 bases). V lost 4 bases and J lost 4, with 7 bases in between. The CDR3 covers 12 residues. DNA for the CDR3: TGTGCCAGCAGTTCTAGCCCAGAGACCCAGTACTTC. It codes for CASSSSPETQYF.

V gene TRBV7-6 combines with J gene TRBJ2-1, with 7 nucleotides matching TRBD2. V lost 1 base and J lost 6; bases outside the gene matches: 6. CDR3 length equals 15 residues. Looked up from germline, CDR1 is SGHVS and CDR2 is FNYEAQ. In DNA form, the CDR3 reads TGTGCCAGCAGCTTAGTCGCTAGCGGATTCAATGAGCAGTTCTTC. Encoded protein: CASSLVASGFNEQFF.

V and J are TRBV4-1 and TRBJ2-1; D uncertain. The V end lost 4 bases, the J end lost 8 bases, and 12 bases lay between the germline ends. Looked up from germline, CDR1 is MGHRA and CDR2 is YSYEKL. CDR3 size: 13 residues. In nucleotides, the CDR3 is TGCGCCAGCAGCCGGGCCCTTAAAGATGAGCAGTTCTTC. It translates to CASSRALKDEQFF.

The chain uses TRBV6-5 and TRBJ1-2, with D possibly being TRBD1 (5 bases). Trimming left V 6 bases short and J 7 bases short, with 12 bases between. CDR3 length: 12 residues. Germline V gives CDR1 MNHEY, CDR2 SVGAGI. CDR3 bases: TGTGCCAGCAGCTGGAGGGGAGGTGGCTACACCTTC. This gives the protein CASSWRGGGYTF.

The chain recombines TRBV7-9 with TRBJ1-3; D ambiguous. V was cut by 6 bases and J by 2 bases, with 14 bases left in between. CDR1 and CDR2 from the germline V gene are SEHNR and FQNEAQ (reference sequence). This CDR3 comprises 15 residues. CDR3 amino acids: CASRTSAGTGNTIYF. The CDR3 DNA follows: TGTGCCAGCAGGACTAGTGCGGGGACTGGAAACACCATATATTTT.

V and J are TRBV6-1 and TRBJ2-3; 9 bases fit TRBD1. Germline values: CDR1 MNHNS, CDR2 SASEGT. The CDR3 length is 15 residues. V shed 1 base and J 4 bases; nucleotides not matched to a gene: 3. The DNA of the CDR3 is TGTGCCAGCAGTGAAGGACAGGGGGGCGCAGATACGCAGTATTTT. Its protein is CASSEGQGGADTQYF.

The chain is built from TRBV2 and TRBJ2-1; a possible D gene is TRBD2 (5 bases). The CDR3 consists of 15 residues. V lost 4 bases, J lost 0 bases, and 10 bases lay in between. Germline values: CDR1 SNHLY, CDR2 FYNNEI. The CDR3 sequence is CASSVDWSSYNEQFF. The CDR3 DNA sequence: TGTGCCAGCAGTGTGGACTGGAGCTCCTACAATGAGCAGTTCTTC.

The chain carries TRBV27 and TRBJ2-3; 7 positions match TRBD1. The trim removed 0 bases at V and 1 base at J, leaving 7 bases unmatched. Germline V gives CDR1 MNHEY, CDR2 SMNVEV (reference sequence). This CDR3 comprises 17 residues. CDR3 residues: CASSLSGTVGRTDTQYF. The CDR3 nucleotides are TGTGCCAGCAGTTTATCCGGGACAGTTGGCCGCACAGATACGCAGTATTTT.

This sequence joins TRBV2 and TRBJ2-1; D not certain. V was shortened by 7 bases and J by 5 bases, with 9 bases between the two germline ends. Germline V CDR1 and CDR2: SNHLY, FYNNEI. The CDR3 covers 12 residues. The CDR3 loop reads CASNHFDNEQFF. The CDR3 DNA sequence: TGTGCCAGCAATCACTTCGACAATGAGCAGTTCTTC.

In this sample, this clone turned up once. The CDR3 sequence: CASSSQEANYGYTF. In nucleotides, the CDR3 is TGTGCCAGCAGTTCACAGGAAGCTAACTATGGCTACACCTTC. This chain joins TRBV6-5 and TRBJ1-2, with a tentative D call TRBD1 (5 bases). Trimming removed 4 bases at V and 0 bases at J, with 9 bases between. The CDR3 has 14 amino acids. In germline, CDR1 is MNHEY, CDR2 SVGAGI.

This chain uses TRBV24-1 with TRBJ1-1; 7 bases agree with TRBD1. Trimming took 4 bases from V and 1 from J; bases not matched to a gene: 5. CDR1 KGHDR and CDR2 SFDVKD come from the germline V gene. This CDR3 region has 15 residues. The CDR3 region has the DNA TGTGCCACCAGTGACAGCCGGGACAGGAACACTGAAGCTTTCTTT. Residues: CATSDSRDRNTEAFF.

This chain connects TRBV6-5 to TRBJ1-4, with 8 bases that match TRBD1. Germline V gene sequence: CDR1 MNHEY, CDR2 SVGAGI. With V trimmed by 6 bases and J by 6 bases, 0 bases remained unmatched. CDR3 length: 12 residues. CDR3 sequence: CASRDRDEKLFF. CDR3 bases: TGTGCCAGCAGGGACAGGGATGAAAAACTGTTTTTT.

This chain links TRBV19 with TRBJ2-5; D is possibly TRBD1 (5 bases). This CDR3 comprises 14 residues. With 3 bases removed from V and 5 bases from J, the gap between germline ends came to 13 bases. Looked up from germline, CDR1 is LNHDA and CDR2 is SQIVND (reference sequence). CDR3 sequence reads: CASSMDMPGETQYF. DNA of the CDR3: TGTGCCAGTAGTATGGACATGCCCGGGGAGACCCAGTACTTC.

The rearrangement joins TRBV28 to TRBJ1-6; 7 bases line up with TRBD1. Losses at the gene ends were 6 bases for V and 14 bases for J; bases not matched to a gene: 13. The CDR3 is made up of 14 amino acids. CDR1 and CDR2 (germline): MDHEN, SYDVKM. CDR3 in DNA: TGTGCCAGCAGCTTCGACAGGGTTGGGAAGACCCTCCACTTT. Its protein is CASSFDRVGKTLHF.

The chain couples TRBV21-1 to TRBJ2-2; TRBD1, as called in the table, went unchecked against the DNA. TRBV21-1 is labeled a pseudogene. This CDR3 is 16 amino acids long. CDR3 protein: CASSKATGVAAGELFF. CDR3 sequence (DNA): TGTGCCAGCAGCAAAGCGACAGGGGTCGCGGCCGGGGAGCTGTTTTTT.

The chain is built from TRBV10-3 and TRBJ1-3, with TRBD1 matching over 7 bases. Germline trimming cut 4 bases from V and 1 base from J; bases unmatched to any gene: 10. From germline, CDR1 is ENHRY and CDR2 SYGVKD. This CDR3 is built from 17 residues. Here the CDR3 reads CAISALTGSESGNTIYF. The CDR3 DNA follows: TGTGCCATCAGTGCCTTGACAGGGTCCGAGTCTGGAAACACCATATATTTT.

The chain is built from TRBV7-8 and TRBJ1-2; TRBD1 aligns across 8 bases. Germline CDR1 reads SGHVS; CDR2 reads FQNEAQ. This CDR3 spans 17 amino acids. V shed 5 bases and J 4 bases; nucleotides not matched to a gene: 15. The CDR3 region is CASSPGPGQGPFYGYTF. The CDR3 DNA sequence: TGTGCCAGCAGCCCGGGACCTGGACAGGGTCCCTTCTATGGCTACACCTTC.

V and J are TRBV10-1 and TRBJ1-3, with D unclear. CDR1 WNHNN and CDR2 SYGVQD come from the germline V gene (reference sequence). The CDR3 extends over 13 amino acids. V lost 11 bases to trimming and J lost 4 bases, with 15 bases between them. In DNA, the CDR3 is TGCGCCCCTAGACTCTCCCGGGGAAACACCATATATTTT. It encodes CAPRLSRGNTIYF.

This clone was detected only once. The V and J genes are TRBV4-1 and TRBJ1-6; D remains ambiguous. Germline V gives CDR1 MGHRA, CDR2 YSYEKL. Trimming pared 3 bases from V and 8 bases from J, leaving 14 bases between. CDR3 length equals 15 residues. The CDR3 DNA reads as TGCGCCAGCAGCCACCTCCGACGGGGAGATTCACCCCTCCACTTT. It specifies CASSHLRRGDSPLHF.

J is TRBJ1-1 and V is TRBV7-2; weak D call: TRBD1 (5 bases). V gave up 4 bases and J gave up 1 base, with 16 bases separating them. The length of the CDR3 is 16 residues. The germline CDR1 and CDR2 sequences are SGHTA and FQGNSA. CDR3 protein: CASSSRHPGGNTEAFF. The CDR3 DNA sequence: TGTGCCAGCAGCTCTCGGCATCCCGGGGGGAACACTGAAGCTTTCTTT.

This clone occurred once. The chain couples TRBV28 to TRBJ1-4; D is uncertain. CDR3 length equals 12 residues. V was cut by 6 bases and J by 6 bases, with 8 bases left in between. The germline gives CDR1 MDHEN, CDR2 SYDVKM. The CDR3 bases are TGTGCCAGCAGGGGAGGGCATGAAAAACTGTTTTTT. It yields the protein CASRGGHEKLFF.

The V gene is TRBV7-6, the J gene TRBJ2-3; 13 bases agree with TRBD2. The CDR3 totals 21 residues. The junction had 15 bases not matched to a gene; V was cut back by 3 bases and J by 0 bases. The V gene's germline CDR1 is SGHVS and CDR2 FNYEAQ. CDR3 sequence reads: CASSFPGLAGASNPSTDTQYF. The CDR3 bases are TGTGCCAGCAGCTTCCCAGGACTAGCGGGGGCCTCAAATCCTAGCACAGATACGCAGTATTTT.

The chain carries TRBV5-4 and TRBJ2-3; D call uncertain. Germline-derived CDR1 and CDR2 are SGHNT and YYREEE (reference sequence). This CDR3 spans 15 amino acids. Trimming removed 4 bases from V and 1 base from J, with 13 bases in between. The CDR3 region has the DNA TGTGCCAGCAGCCTACTGGGCCAAGGCACAGATACGCAGTATTTT. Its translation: CASSLLGQGTDTQYF.

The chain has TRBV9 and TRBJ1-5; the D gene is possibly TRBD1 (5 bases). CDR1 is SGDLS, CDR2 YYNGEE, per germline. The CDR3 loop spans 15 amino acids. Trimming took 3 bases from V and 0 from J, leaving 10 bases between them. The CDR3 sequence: CASSATVLSNQPQHF. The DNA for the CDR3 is TGTGCCAGCAGCGCGACAGTCCTTAGCAATCAGCCCCAGCATTTT.

The CDR3 DNA sequence: TGTGCCAGCAGTTACACTACGATCATGAACACTGAAGCTTTCTTT. It specifies CASSYTTIMNTEAFF. V and J are TRBV6-2 or TRBV6-3 and TRBJ1-1, with no clear D. Trimming left V 2 bases short and J 0 bases short, with 10 bases between. The CDR3 covers 15 residues. From germline, CDR1 is MNHEY and CDR2 SVGEGT.

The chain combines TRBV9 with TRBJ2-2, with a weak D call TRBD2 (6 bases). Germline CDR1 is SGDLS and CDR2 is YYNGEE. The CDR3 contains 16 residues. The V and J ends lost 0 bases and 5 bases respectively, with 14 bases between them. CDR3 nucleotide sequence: TGTGCCAGCAGCGTAGAAATTAGCGGAAATACCGGGGAGCTGTTTTTT. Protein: CASSVEISGNTGELFF.